These 13 T cell receptor beta chains were sequenced from one sample in a study of shared clonotypes between healthy human individuals. Generated by immunoSEQ multiplex PCR, the TCRdb table keeps only in-frame clones and is missing some. This table has 2 million to 2.5 million clones, approximately 93% appearing once. The specimen was naive CD4+ T cells from PBMCs. Subset of the sample: CD45RA+ positively selected. These receptors all come from a man between 18 and 35 years old in good health. Some clones in this sample may be carry-over from other donors' samples.

The chain employs TRBV27 and TRBJ1-1; D is unresolved. The CDR3 runs 11 residues. The germline CDR1 and CDR2 sequences are MNHEY and SMNVEV (reference sequence). V was trimmed by 5 bases and J by 2 bases, leaving 3 bases between them. The CDR3 coding sequence is TGTGCCAGCAGTCACAACACTGAAGCTTTCTTT. Residues: CASSHNTEAFF.

This clone was counted a few times. The V gene is TRBV6-5, the J gene TRBJ1-4; D gene uncertain. V lost 0 bases and J 8 bases, leaving 13 bases between the germline ends. This CDR3 has 15 residues. From germline, CDR1 is MNHEY and CDR2 SVGAGI. CDR3 protein: CASSYSSAEWEKLFF. The CDR3 DNA reads TGTGCCAGCAGTTACTCGTCGGCGGAGTGGGAAAAACTGTTTTTT.

This clone was picked up a small number of times. The same CDR3 arises from other DNA sequences in this sample as well. The chain has TRBV18 and TRBJ2-1; a possible D gene is TRBD2 (5 bases). The V end lost 2 bases, the J end lost 1 base, and 6 bases lay between the germline ends. This CDR3 spans 14 amino acids. Germline V gives CDR1 KGHSH, CDR2 LQKENI. This chain's CDR3 is CASSPTRSYNEQFF. In DNA, the CDR3 is TGTGCCAGCTCACCAACTAGGTCCTACAATGAGCAGTTCTTC.

The chain combines TRBV9 with TRBJ2-1; D possibly corresponds to TRBD2 (6 bases). V shed 1 base and J shed 6 bases, with 11 bases lying between them. In germline, CDR1 is SGDLS, CDR2 YYNGEE. The CDR3 length is 14 residues. CDR3 sequence reads: CASSVRTGVNEQFF. As DNA, the CDR3 is TGTGCCAGCAGCGTAAGGACGGGGGTCAATGAGCAGTTCTTC.

The chain recombines TRBV28 with TRBJ2-7, with D possibly TRBD2 on 6 matching bases. Trimming removed 7 bases at V and 0 bases at J, with 16 bases between. CDR1 and CDR2 (germline): MDHEN, SYDVKM. The CDR3 totals 15 residues. The CDR3 DNA is TGTGCCAGCACCTTAGGGACTTCTCGCTCCTACGAGCAGTACTTC. Translation: CASTLGTSRSYEQYF.

The chain carries TRBV29-1 and TRBJ1-2; D is possibly TRBD1 (5 bases). CDR1 SQVTM and CDR2 ANQGSEA come from the germline V gene. The CDR3 runs to 15 residues. Trimming took off 4 bases at V and 8 bases at J, with 23 bases between the two ends. The CDR3 bases are TGCAGCGTTGGAACCTCGACGGGGACTGGGAAAGGCTACACCTTC. Translated: CSVGTSTGTGKGYTF. The whole variable domain, filled in from reference TRBV29-1 and TRBJ1-2, reads SAVISQKPSRDICQRGTSLTIQCQVDSQVTMMFWYRQQPGQSLTLIATANQGSEATYESGFVIDKFPISRPNLTFSTLTVSNMSPEDSSIYLCSVGTSTGTGKGYTFGSGTRLTVV.

This chain connects TRBV4-1 to TRBJ1-2; perhaps TRBD1 as D (5 bases). The V gene lost 7 bases and the J gene lost 3 bases, with 15 bases spanning the gap. The CDR3 loop spans 14 amino acids. The germline V gene encodes CDR1 MGHRA and CDR2 YSYEKL. The CDR3 DNA is TGCGCCAGCATACCCGCCCCGGGACACTATGGCTACACCTTC. It yields the protein CASIPAPGHYGYTF.

The CDR3: CASSQRGGDEQFF. CDR3 nucleotide sequence: TGTGCCAGCAGCCAAAGAGGGGGAGATGAGCAGTTCTTC. V is TRBV5-6 and J is TRBJ2-1, with D tentatively TRBD1 (6 bases). CDR3 size: 13 residues. CDR1 SGHDT and CDR2 YYEEEE come from the germline V gene. Trimming left V 4 bases short and J 8 bases short, with 13 bases between.

V and J are TRBV6-5 and TRBJ2-3; D is unclear. The germline CDR1 and CDR2 sequences are MNHEY and SVGAGI. This CDR3 has 13 amino acids. CDR3 sequence reads: CVTATSFTDTQYF. In nucleotides, the CDR3 is TGTGTAACAGCAACCTCTTTCACAGATACGCAGTATTTT.

This clone has just a few counts. This rearrangement joins TRBV28 to TRBJ1-5; D not resolved. Germline values: CDR1 MDHEN, CDR2 SYDVKM. The CDR3 sequence is 14 residues long. Trimming stripped 6 bases from V and 5 bases from J, with 14 bases between. CDR3 protein: CASRLAGLHQPQHF. CDR3 DNA: TGTGCCAGCAGACTCGCGGGTCTTCATCAGCCCCAGCATTTT. Complete variable domain (other parts from reference TRBV28 and TRBJ1-5): DVKVTQSSRYLVKRTGEKVFLECVQDMDHENMFWYRQDPGLGLRLIYFSYDVKMKEKGDIPEGYSVSREKKERFSLILESASTNQTSMYLCASRLAGLHQPQHFGDGTRLSIL.

This rearrangement joins TRBV28 to TRBJ2-7; possibly TRBD1 for D (5 bases). This CDR3 contains 15 residues. Germline V CDR1 and CDR2: MDHEN, SYDVKM. Trimming left V 5 bases short and J 4 bases short, with 18 bases between. CDR3 nucleotides: TGTGCCAGCAGTCCGCCCCCCTACCAGGGATACGAGCAGTACTTC. Its translation is CASSPPPYQGYEQYF.

V usage is TRBV5-6 and J usage is TRBJ2-1; no clear D gene. In germline, CDR1 is SGHDT, CDR2 YYEEEE. V was shortened by 2 bases and J by 4 bases, with 4 bases between the two germline ends. The CDR3 has 12 residues. CDR3 nucleotides: TGTGCCAGCAGCTTAGAATACAATGAGCAGTTCTTC. The encoded protein is CASSLEYNEQFF. The whole variable domain, filled in from reference TRBV5-6 and TRBJ2-1, reads DAGVTQSPTHLIKTRGQQVTLRCSPKSGHDTVSWYQQALGQGPQFIFQYYEEEERQRGNFPDRFSGHQFPNYSSELNVNALLLGDSALYLCASSLEYNEQFFGPGTRLTVL.

J is TRBJ2-1 and V is TRBV5-5; D tentatively fits TRBD1 or TRBD2 (6 bases each). Trimming took 3 bases from V and 6 from J, leaving 16 bases between them. The germline gives CDR1 SGHKS, CDR2 YYEKEE (reference sequence). The length of the CDR3 is 15 residues. CDR3 sequence (DNA): TGTGCCAGCAGCTCGGGGGACACGCCTGGCAATGAGCAGTTCTTC. This gives the protein CASSSGDTPGNEQFF.